The clone carrying this TCR beta chain was detected only once. Genomic DNA of each subset was evenly split across several immunoSEQ plates. As originally analysed: From ImmunoSEQ came sequences covering only the junction and carrying no quality scores, so filtering differed. Profiling relied on immunoSEQ multiplex PCR, and the TCRdb table lists in-frame clones only, not all of them. D and trimming come from the DNA, and the V and J calls and clone size come from that table. Of about 490,000 clones in the sample, 81% were seen once. The CDR3 sequence is 13 residues long. Germline assignment: CDR1 MNHEY and CDR2 SVGAGI. Trimming removed 6 bases from V and 0 bases from J, with 6 bases in between. The source of the sample is a study of shared clonotypes between healthy human individuals. The donors, healthy adults who were HIV-negative, had experienced no recent acute infections or vaccinations. Genomic DNA from unsorted samples was obtained from 83 million or so PBMCs (per sample).

The sequence derives from a middle-aged woman in good health. Some clones in this sample may be carry-over from other donors' samples. Material for sequencing was PBMCs. This rearrangement joins TRBV6-5 to TRBJ1-3; D ambiguous. Written as DNA, the CDR3 is TGTGCCAGCAGGGGGTTCTCTGGAAACACCATATATTTT. Amino acids: CASRGFSGNTIYF.